The present TCR beta chain was sequenced within a study of blood T cells in healthy people across ages. For the second PCR, which ran for 7 to 11 cycles, a sample-barcoded 5' primer and a J-beta primer mix were used. One entry per CDR3 protein results from TCRdb running MiXCR on the 5' RACE reads. The repertoire holds 760,000 or so distinct CDR3 sequences, with around a quarter as singletons. Peripheral blood samples of about 10 milliliters were drawn from each donor. In its sample, this clonotype was seen a few times. The CDR3 has 14 amino acids. Trimming at V came to 6 bases and at J to 6 bases, leaving 8 bases not matched to a gene. Germline V gene sequence: CDR1 MGHDK, CDR2 SYGVNS. This sample was also put to use in a study of T cells of mothers and their children.

The chain recombines TRBV25-1 with TRBJ2-1, with 7 bases that match TRBD1. This sequence was found in a boy aged 5-17 years in good health. The specimen sequenced was blood. DNA for the CDR3: TGTGCCAGCAGCGAAAGGGGGCTCAGCAATGAGCAGTTCTTC. This gives the protein CASSERGLSNEQFF.